These 28 T cell receptor beta chains came from one sample sequenced in a study of T cell repertoires and HLA-DP antigens. Their antigens are not known. Repertoires were generated with immunoSEQ multiplex PCR, while TCRdb's copy carries only in-frame clones and drops some. The sample includes about 73,000 clones, roughly 78% of them seen just once. The specimen sequenced was CD4+ T cells from PBMCs. All receptors come from a man aged 55 to 70 in good health and CMV-seronegative.

V and J are TRBV9 and TRBJ2-5; D is unclear. Germline V lookup: CDR1 SGDLS, CDR2 YYNGEE. V was pared by 0 bases and J by 1 base, with 4 bases between. The CDR3 length is 13 residues. Here the CDR3 reads CASSVGLQETQYF. Written as DNA, the CDR3 is TGTGCCAGCAGCGTAGGACTCCAAGAGACCCAGTACTTC. Full variable domain (outside the CDR3, taken from reference TRBV9 and TRBJ2-5): DSGVTQTPKHLITATGQRVTLRCSPRSGDLSVYWYQQSLDQGLQFLIQYYNGEERAKGNILERFSAQQFPDLHSELNLSSLELGDSALYFCASSVGLQETQYFGPGTRLLVL.

The gene calls are TRBV10-3 and TRBJ2-1; D uncertain. The CDR3 is made up of 13 amino acids. With 6 bases removed from V and 8 bases from J, the gap between germline ends came to 14 bases. Germline CDR1 is ENHRY and CDR2 is SYGVKD. The CDR3 DNA follows: TGTGCCATCAGGATGGATGGGGTCGATGAGCAGTTCTTC. Protein: CAIRMDGVDEQFF.

The sample holds a few counts of this clone. The genes are TRBV28 and TRBJ1-2; D call uncertain. The CDR3 is 12 amino acids. Germline-derived CDR1 and CDR2 are MDHEN and SYDVKM. The V end was cut by 6 bases, the J end by 1 base, with 6 bases between. For the CDR3, the DNA is TGTGCCAGCAGCCCTAGTAACTATGGCTACACCTTC. This translates into CASSPSNYGYTF.

The chain recombines TRBV18 with TRBJ1-1; no definite D call. The germline V and J ends were trimmed by 2 bases and 4 bases, with 14 bases remaining between them. From germline, CDR1 is KGHSH and CDR2 LQKENI. This CDR3 spans 15 amino acids. The CDR3 loop reads CASSPSRGSGTEAFF. DNA for the CDR3: TGTGCCAGCTCACCATCGCGGGGTTCGGGCACTGAAGCTTTCTTT.

The gene calls are TRBV7-9 and TRBJ2-7; TRBD2 agrees at 14 bases. Germline V gives CDR1 SEHNR, CDR2 FQNEAQ (reference sequence). CDR3 length: 17 residues. Trimming at V came to 4 bases and at J to 0 bases, leaving 5 bases not matched to a gene. The CDR3 DNA follows: TGTGCCAGCAGCTGCGGGACTAGCGGGAGCGTCTCCTACGAGCAGTACGTC. Residues: CASSCGTSGSVSYEQYV.

This clone was observed once. The gene calls are TRBV28 and TRBJ1-2, with TRBD1 as a possible D gene (5 bases). V shed 5 bases and J shed 3 bases, with 10 bases lying between them. Germline CDR1 is MDHEN and CDR2 is SYDVKM. The CDR3 runs to 13 residues. The CDR3 DNA is TGTGCCAGCAGTGATCGACAGTACTATGGCTACACCTTC. This translates into CASSDRQYYGYTF.

This clone came up once. At one end the junction does not follow the germline gene, possibly because of a read error. The sample has other DNA sequences that encode this CDR3 too. V gene TRBV6-5 combines with J gene TRBJ1-1; D may be TRBD1 (5 bases). The CDR3 has 14 residues. Per the germline V gene, CDR1 is MNHEY and CDR2 is SVGAGI. The CDR3 sequence is CASSYGGLNTEAFF. The CDR3 DNA sequence: TGTGCCAGCAGTTACGGGGGTCTCAACACTGAAGCCTTCTTT.

V is TRBV6-1 and J is TRBJ1-5; D gene ambiguous. Germline loops: CDR1 MNHNS, CDR2 SASEGT. There are 12 residues in the CDR3. V lost 6 bases to trimming and J lost 1 base, with 4 bases between them. The CDR3 sequence: CASSRSNQPQHF. The DNA for the CDR3 is TGTGCCAGCAGCCGAAGCAATCAGCCCCAGCATTTT.

This chain connects TRBV7-3 to TRBJ2-1; 11 nucleotides agree with TRBD2. Germline loops: CDR1 SGHTA, CDR2 FQGTGA. The V segment lost 3 bases and the J segment 6 bases; nucleotides outside the gene matches: 10. The CDR3 contains 17 residues. CDR3 sequence: CASSFVLAGVGPNEQFF. DNA of the CDR3: TGTGCCAGCAGCTTTGTACTAGCGGGAGTTGGCCCCAATGAGCAGTTCTTC.

This clone appeared a single time. This chain uses TRBV4-3 with TRBJ1-2, with 7 bases fitting TRBD1. The germline CDR1 and CDR2 sequences are LGHNA and YSLEER. This CDR3 is 15 amino acids long. V was pared by 4 bases and J by 1 base, with 6 bases of the junction left unmatched. Here the CDR3 reads CASSPIQGINYGYTF. The CDR3, as DNA: TGCGCCAGCAGCCCTATACAGGGGATTAACTATGGCTACACCTTC.

This chain links TRBV5-8 with TRBJ2-3; D may correspond to TRBD1 or TRBD2 (6 bases each). Germline V gene data show CDR1 as SGHTS and CDR2 as YDEGEE. Trimming took 4 bases from V and 2 from J, leaving 14 bases between them. CDR3 length: 15 residues. CDR3 sequence: CASSPGSGATDTQYF. CDR3 nucleotide sequence: TGTGCCAGCAGCCCCGGCTCGGGGGCCACAGATACGCAGTATTTT.

This sequence joins TRBV18 and TRBJ1-5, with D perhaps TRBD1 (6 bases). Germline values: CDR1 KGHSH, CDR2 LQKENI. V lost 6 bases, J lost 2 bases, and 8 bases lay in between. This CDR3 contains 13 residues. CDR3 residues: CASSTGRNQPQHF. CDR3 DNA sequence: TGTGCCAGCTCTACAGGGCGCAATCAGCCCCAGCATTTT. Complete variable domain (other parts from reference TRBV18 and TRBJ1-5): NAGVMQNPRHLVRRRGQEARLRCSPMKGHSHVYWYRQLPEEGLKFMVYLQKENIIDESGMPKERFSAEFPKEGPSILRIQQVVRGDSAAYFCASSTGRNQPQHFGDGTRLSIL.

This chain links TRBV7-9 with TRBJ2-1; 8 bases are a match to TRBD2. This CDR3 comprises 15 residues. V lost 2 bases and J lost 5; bases outside the gene matches: 5. From germline, CDR1 is SEHNR and CDR2 FQNEAQ (reference sequence). The CDR3 reads CASSLYAGGDNEQFF. Here the CDR3 DNA reads TGTGCCAGCAGCTTATATGCGGGGGGCGACAATGAGCAGTTCTTC.

This rearrangement joins TRBV29-1 to TRBJ1-5; 7 nucleotides line up with TRBD1. CDR1 and CDR2 (germline): SQVTM, ANQGSEA. CDR3 length: 14 amino acids. Trimming removed 5 bases from V and 2 bases from J; junction bases left unmatched: 6. The CDR3 loop is CSVQQGLGNQPQHF. In DNA, the CDR3 is TGCAGCGTTCAACAGGGGTTGGGCAATCAGCCCCAGCATTTT.

The rearrangement joins TRBV5-1 to TRBJ2-7; 10 bases map to TRBD2. The germline CDR1 and CDR2 sequences are SGHRS and YFSETQ. The CDR3 extends over 14 amino acids. V gave up 4 bases and J gave up 6 bases; unmatched junction bases: 7. CDR3 coding DNA: TGCGCCAGCAGCCTAATAGCGGGAGGTCGCGAGCAGTACGTC. It is translated as CASSLIAGGREQYV.

As DNA, the CDR3 is TGTGCCAGCAGCTTAGTGATGGATACGCAGTATTTT. It specifies CASSLVMDTQYF. The chain joins TRBV11-2 to TRBJ2-3; D ambiguous. The CDR3 loop spans 12 amino acids. The V gene lost 1 base and the J gene lost 6 bases, with 5 bases spanning the gap. CDR1 is SGHAT and CDR2 is FQNNGV in the germline V gene.

V is TRBV19 and J is TRBJ2-2, with 13 bases that match TRBD2. The V and J ends lost 6 bases and 7 bases, in that order; junction bases with no gene match: 20. Germline CDR1 LNHDA, CDR2 SQIVND (reference sequence). The CDR3 extends over 20 amino acids. The chain's CDR3 is CASSPIGRLAGGQFGGELFF. CDR3 sequence (DNA): TGTGCCAGTAGCCCTATAGGGCGACTAGCGGGAGGTCAATTCGGCGGGGAGCTGTTTTTT.

The chain employs TRBV10-3 and TRBJ1-4; D ambiguous. This CDR3 is built from 15 residues. V gave up 6 bases and J gave up 0 bases, with 11 bases separating them. Germline values: CDR1 ENHRY, CDR2 SYGVKD. The CDR3 loop reads CAIRGGFATNEKLFF. CDR3 in DNA: TGTGCCATCAGGGGAGGCTTCGCAACTAATGAAAAACTGTTTTTT.

V gene TRBV7-6 combines with J gene TRBJ2-3; 9 nucleotides agree with TRBD2. The V gene end was trimmed by 0 bases and the J gene end by 2 bases; junction bases not matched to a gene: 9. Germline assignment: CDR1 SGHVS and CDR2 FNYEAQ. The CDR3 spans 18 residues. The CDR3 loop reads CASSLALELAGHTDTQYF. The CDR3 nucleotides read TGTGCCAGCAGCTTAGCGCTCGAACTAGCGGGTCACACAGATACGCAGTATTTT.

The J gene is TRBJ1-6, the V gene TRBV19; 7 positions match TRBD1. The CDR3 covers 14 residues. Germline V gene lookup returns CDR1 LNHDA and CDR2 SQIVND (reference sequence). V trimming: 4 bases; J trimming: 4 bases; junction bases outside the gene matches: 1. The CDR3: CASSTGQYNSPLHF. The CDR3 DNA reads as TGTGCCAGTAGTACGGGACAGTATAATTCACCCCTCCACTTT.

The chain links TRBV7-3 to TRBJ1-1; 7 bases map to TRBD1. The CDR3 has 15 amino acids. The germline V gene encodes CDR1 SGHTA and CDR2 FQGTGA. Trimming removed 5 bases from V and 3 bases from J; junction bases left unmatched: 9. CDR3 region: CASSQTDRADTEAFF. In DNA form, the CDR3 reads TGTGCCAGCAGCCAGACAGACAGGGCGGACACTGAAGCTTTCTTT.

This clone was seen once. The chain joins TRBV7-9 to TRBJ2-5; TRBD1 agrees at 9 bases. CDR3 length: 17 residues. V was pared by 3 bases and J by 4 bases, with 12 bases of the junction left unmatched. Germline-derived CDR1 and CDR2 are SEHNR and FQNEAQ (reference sequence). CDR3 nucleotide sequence: TGTGCCAGCAGCTTGGGTACAGGGGGCCATGGGGGAGAGACCCAGTACTTC. As protein: CASSLGTGGHGGETQYF.

V is TRBV7-3 and J is TRBJ2-1; perhaps TRBD2 as D (6 bases). The germline V and J ends were trimmed by 5 bases and 9 bases, with 14 bases remaining between them. The CDR3 loop spans 13 amino acids. Germline CDR1 and CDR2: SGHTA and FQGTGA. In DNA form, the CDR3 reads TGTGCCAGCAGCCCGAGGAGGGGCGGTGAGCAGTTCTTC. Translating gives CASSPRRGGEQFF.

The chain combines TRBV7-8 with TRBJ2-6; 9 bases map to TRBD1. The CDR3 extends over 17 amino acids. The V gene end was trimmed by 5 bases and the J gene end by 0 bases; junction bases not matched to a gene: 5. The germline gives CDR1 SGHVS, CDR2 FQNEAQ. Here the CDR3 DNA reads TGTGCCAGCAGCAAACGGGACAGGGTCTCTGGGGCCAACGTCCTGACTTTC. This codes for CASSKRDRVSGANVLTF.

V and J are TRBV10-1 and TRBJ2-1; no clear D. V was pared by 5 bases and J by 0 bases, with 11 bases between. The CDR3 covers 15 residues. Germline CDR1 and CDR2: WNHNN and SYGVQD (reference sequence). In nucleotides, the CDR3 is TGCGCCAGCAGTATTTCGCGTGGCTCCTACAATGAGCAGTTCTTC. Residues: CASSISRGSYNEQFF.

This chain links TRBV7-2 with TRBJ2-3; 7 bases are a match to TRBD2. This CDR3 is 15 amino acids long. CDR1 is SGHTA, CDR2 FQGNSA, per germline. Trimming took 0 bases from V and 4 from J; bases not matched to a gene: 4. The chain's CDR3 is CASSLAGGPPDTQYF. The CDR3 coding sequence is TGTGCCAGCAGCTTAGCGGGAGGGCCCCCAGATACGCAGTATTTT.

V gene TRBV11-2 combines with J gene TRBJ2-7; D is ambiguous. The CDR3 has 15 amino acids. V lost 0 bases and J lost 0, with 9 bases in between. Germline V gene lookup returns CDR1 SGHAT and CDR2 FQNNGV. CDR3 bases: TGTGCCAGCAGCTTAGATTGGAGACCCTCCTACGAGCAGTACTTC. This encodes CASSLDWRPSYEQYF.

The V call is TRBV5-4, the J call TRBJ2-3; D is perhaps TRBD2 (5 bases). V was clipped by 1 base and J by 3 bases, with 9 bases between them. CDR3 size: 14 residues. Germline V gene data show CDR1 as SGHNT and CDR2 as YYREEE (reference sequence). CDR3 DNA: TGTGCCAGCAGCTTGCGGGGAGAGACAGATACGCAGTATTTT. Translating gives CASSLRGETDTQYF.